The rows below give T cell receptor beta chains drawn from one sample of a study of T cells after yellow fever vaccination. TCRdb ran MiXCR on the 5' RACE reads and lists one entry per CDR3 protein. The sample lists some 350,000 distinct CDR3 sequences; around 10% were seen once. The material sequenced was PBMCs, taken on the day of the first yellow fever vaccination. The receptors derive from a man aged 18 to 30 who received the YFV17D yellow fever vaccine. CDR3s include the opening cysteine and the closing phenylalanine or tryptophan. A D gene is named only where the DNA matches it firmly. Clone size, where shown, is once, few, many, or a class for clones that have expanded.

j_gene: TRBJ1-4
d_gene: .
abundance: .
v_gene: TRBV7-9
CDR3nt: TGTGCCAGCAGGCTGGGGGTTTGGGAAAAACTGTTTTTT
CDR3aa: CASRLGVWEKLFF

j_gene: TRBJ2-7
d_gene: .
abundance: .
v_gene: TRBV4-1
CDR3nt: TGCGCCAGCAGCCAAGGTTGGGTTGACGAGCAGTACTTC
CDR3aa: CASSQGWVDEQYF

j_gene: TRBJ1-5
d_gene: TRBD1
abundance: few
v_gene: TRBV6-1
CDR3nt: TGTGCCAGCGCCCGACAGGGGCCGGTTAGCAATCAGCCCCAGCATTTT
CDR3aa: CASARQGPVSNQPQHF

j_gene: TRBJ1-6
d_gene: TRBD1
abundance: .
v_gene: TRBV7-9
CDR3nt: TGTGCCACGCCGGGACAGGGATTCGAAGACCTCCACTTT
CDR3aa: CATPGQGFEDLHF

j_gene: TRBJ2-3
d_gene: .
abundance: many
v_gene: TRBV15
CDR3nt: TGTGCCACCAGCAGAGATGGACGCCCCACAGATACGCAGTATTTT
CDR3aa: CATSRDGRPTDTQYF

j_gene: TRBJ2-2
d_gene: TRBD1
abundance: many
v_gene: TRBV12-3/TRBV12-4
CDR3nt: TGTGCCAGCACCCCGGGGGACAGGGGGAACACCGGGGAGCTGTTTTTT
CDR3aa: CASTPGDRGNTGELFF

j_gene: TRBJ2-3
d_gene: .
abundance: .
v_gene: TRBV11-1
CDR3nt: TGTGCCAGCAGCCGCCCGACGCTTGGTACGCAGTATTTT
CDR3aa: CASSRPTLGTQYF

j_gene: TRBJ1-6
d_gene: TRBD1
abundance: few
v_gene: TRBV4-1
CDR3nt: TGCGCCAGCAGCCAACCGGGACAGCGTCCCAATTCACCCCTCCACTTT
CDR3aa: CASSQPGQRPNSPLHF

j_gene: TRBJ2-4
d_gene: .
abundance: .
v_gene: TRBV21-1
CDR3nt: TGTGCCAGCAGCAAAGTTTCGAGAACCCGGGGGGACTTC
CDR3aa: CASSKVSRTRGDF

j_gene: TRBJ2-1
d_gene: .
abundance: few
v_gene: TRBV6-4
CDR3nt: TGTGCCAGCAGTTGGGGGGTTTGGGGCAATGAGCAGTTCTTC
CDR3aa: CASSWGVWGNEQFF